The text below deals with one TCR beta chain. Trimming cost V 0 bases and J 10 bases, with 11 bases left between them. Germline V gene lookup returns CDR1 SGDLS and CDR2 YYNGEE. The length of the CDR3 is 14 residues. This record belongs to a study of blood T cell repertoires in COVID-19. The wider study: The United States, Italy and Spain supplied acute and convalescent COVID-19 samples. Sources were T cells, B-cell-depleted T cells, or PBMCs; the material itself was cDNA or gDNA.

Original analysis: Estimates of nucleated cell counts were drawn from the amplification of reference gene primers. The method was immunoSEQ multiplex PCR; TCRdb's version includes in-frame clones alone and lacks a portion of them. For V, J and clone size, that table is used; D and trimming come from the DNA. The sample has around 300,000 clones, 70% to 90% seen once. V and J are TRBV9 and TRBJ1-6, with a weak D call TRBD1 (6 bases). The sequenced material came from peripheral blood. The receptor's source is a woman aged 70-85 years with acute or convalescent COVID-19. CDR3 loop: CASSVVGGDSPLHF. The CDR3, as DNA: TGTGCCAGCAGCGTAGTAGGGGGTGACTCACCCCTCCACTTT.